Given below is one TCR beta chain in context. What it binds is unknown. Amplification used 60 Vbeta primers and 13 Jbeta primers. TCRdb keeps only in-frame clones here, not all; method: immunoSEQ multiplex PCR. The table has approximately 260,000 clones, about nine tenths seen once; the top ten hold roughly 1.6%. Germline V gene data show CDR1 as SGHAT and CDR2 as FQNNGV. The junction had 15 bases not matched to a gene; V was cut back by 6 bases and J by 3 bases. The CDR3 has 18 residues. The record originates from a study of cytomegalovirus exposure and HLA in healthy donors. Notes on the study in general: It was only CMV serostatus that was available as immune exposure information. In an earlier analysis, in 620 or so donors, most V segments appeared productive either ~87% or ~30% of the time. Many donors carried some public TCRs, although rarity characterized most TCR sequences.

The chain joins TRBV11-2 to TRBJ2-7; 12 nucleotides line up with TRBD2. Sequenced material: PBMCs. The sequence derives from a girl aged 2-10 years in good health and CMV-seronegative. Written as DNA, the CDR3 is TGTGCCAGCAGTCCTTTTTCCTCCCCGGGACTAGCGGGCTACGAGCAGTACTTC. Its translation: CASSPFSSPGLAGYEQYF.